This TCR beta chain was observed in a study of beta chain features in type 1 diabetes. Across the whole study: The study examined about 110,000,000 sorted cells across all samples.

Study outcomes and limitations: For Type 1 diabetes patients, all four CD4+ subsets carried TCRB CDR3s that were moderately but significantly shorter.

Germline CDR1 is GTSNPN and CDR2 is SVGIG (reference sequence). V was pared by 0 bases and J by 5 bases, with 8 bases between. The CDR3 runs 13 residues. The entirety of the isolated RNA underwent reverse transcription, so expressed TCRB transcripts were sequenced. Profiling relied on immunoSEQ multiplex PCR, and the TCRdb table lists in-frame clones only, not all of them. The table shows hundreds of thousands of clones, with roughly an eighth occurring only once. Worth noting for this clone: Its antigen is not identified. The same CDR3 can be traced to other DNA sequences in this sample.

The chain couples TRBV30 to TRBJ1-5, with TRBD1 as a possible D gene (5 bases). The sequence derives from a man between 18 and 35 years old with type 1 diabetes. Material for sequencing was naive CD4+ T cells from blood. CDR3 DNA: TGTGCCTGGAGTGTACAGGTGGATCAGCCCCAGCATTTT. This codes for CAWSVQVDQPQHF. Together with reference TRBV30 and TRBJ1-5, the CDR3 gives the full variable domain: SQTIHQWPATLVQPVGSPLSLECTVEGTSNPNLYWYRQAAGRGLQLLFYSVGIGQISSEVPQNLSASRPQDRQFILSSKKLLLSDSGFYLCAWSVQVDQPQHFGDGTRLSIL.